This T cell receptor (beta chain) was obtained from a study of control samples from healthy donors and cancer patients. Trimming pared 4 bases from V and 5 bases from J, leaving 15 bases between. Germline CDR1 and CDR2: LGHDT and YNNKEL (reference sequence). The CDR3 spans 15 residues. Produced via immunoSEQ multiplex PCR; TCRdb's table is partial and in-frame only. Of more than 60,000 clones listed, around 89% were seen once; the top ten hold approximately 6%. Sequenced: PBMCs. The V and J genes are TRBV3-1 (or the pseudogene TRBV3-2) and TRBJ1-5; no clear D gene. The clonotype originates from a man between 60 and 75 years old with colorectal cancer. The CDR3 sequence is CASSLWTPIHQPQHF. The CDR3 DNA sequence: TGTGCCAGCAGCCTATGGACTCCCATTCATCAGCCCCAGCATTTT.